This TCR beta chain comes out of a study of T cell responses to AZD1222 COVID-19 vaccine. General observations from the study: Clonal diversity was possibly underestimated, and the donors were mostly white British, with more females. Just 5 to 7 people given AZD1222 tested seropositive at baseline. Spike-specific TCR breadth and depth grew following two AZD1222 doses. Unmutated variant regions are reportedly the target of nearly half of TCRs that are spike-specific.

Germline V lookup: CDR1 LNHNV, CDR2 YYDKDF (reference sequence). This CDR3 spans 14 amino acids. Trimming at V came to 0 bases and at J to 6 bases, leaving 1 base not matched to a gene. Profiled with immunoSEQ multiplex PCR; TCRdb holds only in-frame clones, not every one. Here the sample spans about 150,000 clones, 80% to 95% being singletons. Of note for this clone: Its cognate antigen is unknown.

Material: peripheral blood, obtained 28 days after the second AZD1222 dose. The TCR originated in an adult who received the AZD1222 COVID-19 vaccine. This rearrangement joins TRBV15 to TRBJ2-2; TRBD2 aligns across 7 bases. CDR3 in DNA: TGTGCCACCAGCAGAGATCGGGGGGCCGGGGAGCTGTTTTTT. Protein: CATSRDRGAGELFF.